This T cell receptor beta chain comes out of a study of T-cell reconstitution after alpha-beta-depleted transplantation in children. This sample's TCRbeta library carried unique molecular identifier barcodes. TCRdb reprocessed the PCR reads with MiXCR, giving one entry per CDR3 protein. The sample records hundreds of thousands of distinct CDR3 sequences, approximately 9% being singletons. Trimming cost V 3 bases and J 7 bases, with 13 bases left between them. There are 14 residues in the CDR3. Germline values: CDR1 DFQATT, CDR2 SNEGSKA (reference sequence). This clonotype was observed a handful of times.

The source was PBMCs from the stem cell graft donor, collected from the stem cell graft. The receptor was derived from a human donor who donated a stem cell graft to a child with acute lymphoblastic leukemia. The chain couples TRBV20-1 to TRBJ1-6; tentatively, D is TRBD1 (6 bases). CDR3 in amino acids: CSASSAGANSPLHF. The CDR3 nucleotides are TGCAGTGCTAGTTCGGCGGGGGCGAATTCACCCCTCCACTTT.